Listed here is a single T cell receptor (beta chain). Its target is unknown. This entry is derived from a study of OX40 agonist ivuxolimab in advanced cancers. Study-level background: Patients receiving dose escalation had hepatocellular carcinoma, melanoma, renal cell or head and neck cancer. With a range of roughly 20 to 79, age averaged approximately 60 years, and roughly 80% were male. Regarding the study as a whole: Both CD4+ and CD8+ T cell populations in blood had undergone clonal expansion by week 6 at 0.1 to 3.0 mg/kg. Not determined was the antigen specificity of the expanded peripheral T cells.

The CDR3 covers 14 residues. Trimming removed 5 bases from V and 2 bases from J; junction bases left unmatched: 2. From germline, CDR1 is SGHNT and CDR2 YYREEE (reference sequence). The data were produced by immunoSEQ multiplex PCR, yet TCRdb's version contains in-frame clones alone and is incomplete. The repertoire consists of tens of thousands of clones, with about 88% occurring once and the leading ten covering around 0.94%. The V gene is TRBV5-4, the J gene TRBJ2-2, with 8 bases that match TRBD1. The sequence came from an adult with an advanced solid tumor such as melanoma, head and neck, liver or kidney cancer. Sequencing used CD4+ or CD8+ T cells sorted from blood, obtained in a trial of the OX40 agonist ivuxolimab. CDR3 coding DNA: TGTGCCAGCAGGACAGGGGTCAACACCGGGGAGCTGTTTTTT. Its translation is CASRTGVNTGELFF.